This T cell receptor beta chain emerged from a study of somatic mutations in cytotoxic T cells in rheumatoid arthritis. The CD4+ and CD8+ fractions came from positive magnetic bead selection and were purity-checked by flow cytometry. Per the germline V gene, CDR1 is SGHDT and CDR2 is YYEEEE. V shed 4 bases, J shed 3 bases, and the junction held 13 bases outside the gene matches. The CDR3 covers 17 residues. In the authors' methods: The authors rarely found patient CD8+ clones larger than 1% matching published virus-specific TCRB sequences. Method: immunoSEQ multiplex PCR; TCRdb's copy keeps in-frame clones and lacks some. V, J and clone size are those of that table, while D and trimming were read from the DNA. The top ten clones hold roughly 7.6% of a sample with about 30,000 clones, about 81% of them seen once.

Input material: CD8+ T cells sorted from blood. The chain is built from TRBV5-6 and TRBJ1-2, with TRBD1 matching 9 bases. The receptor was isolated from an adult with rheumatoid arthritis. CDR3 loop: CASSGAAGQGSYYGYTF. The CDR3 DNA is TGTGCCAGCAGCGGTGCGGCGGGACAGGGTTCGTACTATGGCTACACCTTC.